These 20 T cell receptor beta chains came from one sample sequenced in a study of OX40 agonist ivuxolimab in advanced cancers. Profiling relied on immunoSEQ multiplex PCR, and the TCRdb table lists in-frame clones only, not all of them. The table has around 150,000 clones, 90% seen once. This specimen consisted of CD4+ or CD8+ T cells sorted from blood, obtained in a trial of the OX40 agonist ivuxolimab. The source is an adult with an advanced solid tumor such as melanoma, head and neck, liver or kidney cancer.

The rearrangement links TRBV11-1 to TRBJ1-1, with TRBD1 as a possible D gene (6 bases). The CDR3 sequence is 16 residues long. V was shortened by 1 base and J by 2 bases, with 14 bases between the two germline ends. The germline gives CDR1 SGHAT, CDR2 FQDESV (reference sequence). The CDR3 loop is CASSLGTGRVNTEAFF. The CDR3 DNA is TGTGCCAGCAGCTTAGGAACAGGGCGGGTCAACACTGAAGCTTTCTTT.

This CDR3 is CASTRTGARDTEAFF. The CDR3 coding sequence is TGTGCCAGCACCCGGACAGGGGCCAGGGACACTGAAGCTTTCTTT. The genes are TRBV7-2 and TRBJ1-1; TRBD1 agrees at 9 bases. The ends lost 7 bases at V and 3 bases at J; junction bases unmatched: 9. This CDR3 is built from 15 residues. Germline V gene lookup returns CDR1 SGHTA and CDR2 FQGNSA.

The rearrangement joins TRBV27 to TRBJ2-7; D may match TRBD1 or TRBD2 (5 bases each). V was clipped by 10 bases and J by 2 bases, with 18 bases between them. Germline CDR1 MNHEY, CDR2 SMNVEV (reference sequence). The CDR3 is 14 residues long. The CDR3 is CATRRGQGAYEQYF. The CDR3 nucleotides read TGTGCCACCAGGCGAGGCCAGGGAGCCTACGAGCAGTACTTC.

This chain links TRBV7-2 with TRBJ2-7, with 13 bases lining up with TRBD2. V lost 6 bases and J lost 4; bases outside the gene matches: 3. CDR1 and CDR2 from the germline V gene are SGHTA and FQGNSA. This CDR3 is 14 amino acids long. DNA for the CDR3: TGTGCCAGCAGACGGACTAGCGGGAGTTACGAGCAGTACTTC. It yields the protein CASRRTSGSYEQYF. Filled out from reference TRBV7-2 and TRBJ2-7, the complete variable domain reads GAGVSQSPSNKVTEKGKDVELRCDPISGHTALYWYRQSLGQGLEFLIYFQGNSAPDKSGLPSDRFSAERTGGSVSTLTIQRTQQEDSAVYLCASRRTSGSYEQYFGPGTRLTVT.

The rearrangement joins TRBV5-4 to TRBJ1-3; perhaps TRBD1 as D (5 bases). CDR1 and CDR2 (germline): SGHNT, YYREEE (reference sequence). CDR3 length: 16 residues. With 4 bases removed from V and 0 bases from J, the gap between germline ends came to 14 bases. The CDR3 DNA reads TGTGCCAGCAGCCCCGCGGGACGGAGCTCTGGAAACACCATATATTTT. Translation gives CASSPAGRSSGNTIYF.

The rearrangement uses TRBV19 and TRBJ2-2; D remains unclear. The CDR3 extends over 17 amino acids. V gave up 3 bases and J gave up 7 bases, with 21 bases separating them. In germline, CDR1 is LNHDA, CDR2 SQIVND (reference sequence). CDR3 sequence reads: CASSIKAGSHYGGELFF. CDR3 DNA sequence: TGTGCCAGTAGTATCAAGGCAGGATCGCATTATGGCGGGGAGCTGTTTTTT.

V gene TRBV6-1 combines with J gene TRBJ2-5; D uncertain. The CDR3 runs 14 residues. V was trimmed by 5 bases and J by 5 bases, leaving 15 bases between them. Germline CDR1 MNHNS, CDR2 SASEGT. The CDR3 region has the DNA TGTGCCAGCAGTATGGACCGGCGAGGTGAGACCCAGTACTTC. It translates to CASSMDRRGETQYF.

CDR3 region: CASSDGTSWETQYF. CDR3 nucleotides: TGTGCCAGCAGCGATGGGACTAGCTGGGAGACCCAGTACTTC. V gene TRBV9 combines with J gene TRBJ2-5; 9 bases are shared with TRBD2. Looked up from germline, CDR1 is SGDLS and CDR2 is YYNGEE. V trimming: 3 bases; J trimming: 5 bases; junction bases outside the gene matches: 5. The CDR3 length is 14 residues.

The rearrangement links TRBV9 to TRBJ1-2; 8 bases map to TRBD1. The germline V gene encodes CDR1 SGDLS and CDR2 YYNGEE. V shed 2 bases and J 5 bases; nucleotides not matched to a gene: 8. CDR3 length: 15 amino acids. The CDR3 DNA sequence: TGTGCCAGCAGCGTTGATCCGACAGGGGAGTATGGCTACACCTTC. Translation gives CASSVDPTGEYGYTF.

This clone came up once. The gene calls are TRBV5-8 and TRBJ1-5; D not certain. V was shortened by 0 bases and J by 4 bases, with 11 bases between the two germline ends. Germline lookup yields CDR1 SGHTS and CDR2 YDEGEE. The CDR3 has 15 residues. This chain's CDR3 is CASSLGGGTNQPQHF. The DNA for the CDR3 is TGTGCCAGCAGCTTGGGAGGCGGAACAAATCAGCCCCAGCATTTT.

This clone was counted a few times. The J gene is TRBJ2-7, the V gene TRBV10-2, with a possible D match to TRBD1 (6 bases). V lost 9 bases and J lost 7, with 16 bases in between. Looked up from germline, CDR1 is WSHSY and CDR2 is SAAADI. The CDR3 is 12 residues long. The CDR3 region has the DNA TGCGCCAGTGCGCCTTACCAGGGGGAGCAGTACTTC. Translated: CASAPYQGEQYF.

This sequence joins TRBV28 and TRBJ2-5; a weak D match, TRBD1 (7 bases). V dropped 4 bases and J dropped 5 bases, with 17 bases sitting between them. Germline V CDR1 and CDR2: MDHEN, SYDVKM. CDR3 length equals 15 residues. The DNA for the CDR3 is TGTGCCAGCAGTTCCCCACCGACAGGGAGGGAGACCCAGTACTTC. Translation gives CASSSPPTGRETQYF.

The chain employs TRBV11-3 and TRBJ2-2, with TRBD2 matching 7 bases. The CDR3 spans 15 residues. Trimming at V came to 1 base and at J to 4 bases, leaving 3 bases not matched to a gene. Germline CDR1 reads SGHNT; CDR2 reads YENEEA. CDR3: CASSLGLAGTGELFF. The CDR3 nucleotides read TGTGCCAGCAGCTTAGGACTAGCAGGCACCGGGGAGCTGTTTTTT.

This rearrangement joins TRBV14 to TRBJ2-2; D is possibly TRBD2 (6 bases). Germline CDR1 is SGHDN and CDR2 is FVKESK. The germline V and J ends were trimmed by 0 bases and 1 base, with 12 bases remaining between them. This CDR3 comprises 17 residues. The CDR3 DNA reads as TGTGCCAGCAGCCAAGATCTGGGGCGGGGGAACACCGGGGAGCTGTTTTTT. It encodes CASSQDLGRGNTGELFF.

The V gene is TRBV7-8, the J gene TRBJ1-1, with D uncertain. V gave up 2 bases and J gave up 2 bases, with 9 bases separating them. CDR1 and CDR2 from the germline V gene are SGHVS and FQNEAQ. The CDR3 covers 14 residues. CDR3 nucleotides: TGTGCCAGCAGCTTACCGTATCTTAACACTGAAGCTTTCTTT. Its protein is CASSLPYLNTEAFF.

The V and J genes are TRBV18 and TRBJ1-3; D gene ambiguous. Trimming removed 5 bases from V and 4 bases from J, with 15 bases in between. Germline values: CDR1 KGHSH, CDR2 LQKENI. This CDR3 comprises 15 residues. The CDR3 is CASSGSSRYGNTIYF. The DNA of the CDR3 is TGTGCCAGCTCAGGCTCATCTAGGTACGGAAACACCATATATTTT.

This clone was observed a handful of times. The chain links TRBV6-5 to TRBJ2-1; 7 bases map to TRBD1. V trimming: 2 bases; J trimming: 6 bases; junction bases outside the gene matches: 4. The germline V gene has CDR1 MNHEY and CDR2 SVGAGI. The CDR3 is 14 amino acids. CDR3: CASSYTGVLNEQFF. CDR3 nucleotide sequence: TGTGCCAGCAGTTACACAGGGGTACTCAATGAGCAGTTCTTC.

This chain uses TRBV28 with TRBJ1-1, with no clear D. Trimming removed 11 bases from V and 1 base from J, with 11 bases in between. Looked up from germline, CDR1 is MDHEN and CDR2 is SYDVKM. This CDR3 comprises 12 residues. CDR3: CAGEGSNTEAFF. CDR3 DNA sequence: TGTGCCGGCGAAGGGTCGAACACTGAAGCTTTCTTT.

The DNA of the CDR3 is TGTGCCAGCAGCTTAGCGCGGGGAGGGGCTAGCGGGAGGGCATGGGAGCAGTTCTTC. It translates to CASSLARGGASGRAWEQFF. This chain links TRBV7-6 with TRBJ2-1; 12 bases line up with TRBD2. Trimming at V came to 0 bases and at J to 10 bases, leaving 16 bases not matched to a gene. Germline V gene sequence: CDR1 SGHVS, CDR2 FNYEAQ. The length of the CDR3 is 19 residues.

The V call is TRBV7-3, the J call TRBJ2-1, with TRBD2 as a possible D gene (5 bases). The CDR3 runs 14 residues. Trimming took 0 bases from V and 6 from J, leaving 9 bases between them. Per germline, CDR1 SGHTA and CDR2 FQGTGA. CDR3 nucleotides: TGTGCCAGCAGCTTAACCTACACTAGCAATGAGCAGTTCTTC. It specifies CASSLTYTSNEQFF.